This T cell receptor beta chain was found in a study of cytomegalovirus exposure and HLA in healthy donors (dated by TCRdb to about 2017). With regard to the full study: According to an earlier analysis of 550 to 700 of the donors, about 190 million T cells yielded 117 million unique TCR beta sequences and 276 Gb of sequence data. Approximately 300 gigabases of sequencing data and 70 million to 100 million unique TCR sequences made up an early release that covered roughly 670 HLA-typed donors. Of the approximately 400 genotyped donors, around 81% fell in the genetic ancestry cluster associated with self-reported Caucasian donors. The aim of the study was to test whether cataloging public T cell receptors could identify signatures of past pathogen exposure. Using immunosequencing, the study profiled T cell repertoires from about 610 subjects and related those repertoires to cytomegalovirus serostatus. Along with the roughly 710-subject first cohort, a separate validation cohort of over a hundred different subjects was used. To predict cytomegalovirus infection status, the study combined high-throughput TCR immunosequencing, statistical association of individual TCRs with disease status, and machine learning. A later analysis re-analyzed previously published TCR beta repertoires from 666 donors and added high-resolution HLA genotyping to study TCR occurrence patterns. Rather than drawing on any new phenotypic data, the later analysis identified candidate immune exposures from TCR beta sequences and the way those sequences occurred across donors. To decide whether each TCR beta V gene segment behaved as functional or pseudogenic, an earlier analysis of approximately 620 of the donors relied on high-throughput TCR beta sequencing. Donor age, sex, ethnicity and CMV serostatus were collected together with the repertoire data. A later genetic analysis used genome-wide SNP genotypes for about three fifths of the 666 donors, treating that subset as a discovery cohort. All discovery cohort repertoires had been generated on a single sequencing platform. Class I and class II HLA loci were covered by the typing at four-digit resolution. The number of donors typed differed by locus, with roughly 620-640 for A, B, C, DRB1 and DQB1, approximately 500 for DQA1, over 600 for DPA1, and approximately 470 for DPB1. Roughly five DR-DQ haplotypes were handled as single units for association and clustering because linkage in the cohort was strong. Among 398 genotyped donors of the cohort, an average of approximately 240,000 unique TCR beta nucleotide sequences was sequenced per donor, of which 15% to 20% were non-productive.

The cohort comprised 710 or so healthy bone marrow donors. At the time of sampling, every cohort member was nominally healthy, though immune exposures that went unrecorded were likely present. The donor tested CMV seronegative and was one of the 352 seronegative cohort members. Every donor gave a peripheral blood sample, and the peripheral blood mononuclear cells from that sample were used for TCR beta sequencing. The Qiagen DNeasy Blood Extraction Kit was used to extract genomic DNA from the blood cell samples. The library relied on the immunoSEQ multiplex PCR assay. For the multiplex PCR, a mixture combining 60 forward primers for TCR Vbeta segments and 13 reverse primers for TCR Jbeta segments was used. The CDR3 region of rearranged TCR beta genes was amplified from genomic DNA by a multiplex PCR assay. Amplified TCR beta libraries were sequenced as 87-base-pair reads on the Illumina HiSeq System. On the authors' methods: A later analysis tallied roughly 76 million unique TCR beta chains across the 700 or so repertoires, and roughly 11 million of those chains were shared by two or more donors. A nearest-neighbor algorithm error-corrected the raw reads and collapsed the reads into unique sequences, merging closely related sequences to remove PCR and sequencing errors. Alignment of CDR3 sequences to IMGT reference sequences was used to assign V, D and J gene segments. For a sequence to be retained, at least a six-nucleotide match to both a V gene segment and a J gene segment was required. Rearrangements were called productive when the CDR3 lacked stop codons and stayed in frame with V and J; all others were non-productive. Following IMGT convention, CDR3 was defined as the stretch from the second conserved V-encoded cysteine up to the conserved J-encoded phenylalanine. The earlier analysis of approximately 590 of the donors excluded any sequence lacking an unambiguous match to a single V gene segment. An earlier analysis of several hundred of the donors called V segments functional above 56.7% productive rearrangements and segregating when the between-donor standard deviation exceeded 5%. A statistical classification framework was built to diagnose cytomegalovirus status from the catalog of TCR beta chain sequences. In a later analysis, V and J genes were assigned by comparing TCR nucleotide sequences against IMGT/GENE-DB human TR gene sequences. Using the TCRdist pipeline, a later analysis assigned CDR3 sequences along with most-parsimonious VDJ recombination scenarios. In a later analysis, each TCR beta chain was defined by its CDR3 amino acid sequence together with its V-gene family, and reads without a unique V-gene family were excluded. As a way to deal with suspected cross-contamination and a sequencing artifact, a later analysis dropped nearly 600 nucleotide sequences that were highly shared and had low generation probability. A later analysis calculated a clonal expansion index for each public chain from normalized within-repertoire ranks of inferred template counts. A later analysis computed generation probabilities with a VDJ recombination model fitted to out-of-frame rearrangements, and checked the results against IGoR. Hypergeometric tests were used in a later analysis to score TCR-TCR, TCR-HLA and TCR-CMV co-occurrence, with a repertoire-size bias correction applied to the TCR pairs. To estimate false discovery rates, a later analysis permuted the HLA or CMV assignments 20 times. In a later analysis, co-occurring TCRs were grouped with DBSCAN, and TCRdist sequence similarity was added when clustering was performed within HLA-allele-positive subsets. Repertoires with fewer than 30,000 or more than 120,000 public chains, plus five repertoires with anomalous nucleotide sharing, were excluded from co-occurrence clustering. TCRdb obtained this table from immuneACCESS and retained in-frame rearrangements with V and J assigned. These tables miss some clones; where compared with another copy, unresolved V genes account for less than half of the shortfall, and the remainder is unexplained. V, J and clone size were drawn from that table, and D and trimming were deduced from the DNA. This sample gives about 140,000 clones in total; 73% of them show up just once. In total, the top ten clones hold over 1% of the sample.

Note on this clone: No cognate antigen has been identified for it. One base away there is no much larger clone; base qualities are not given.

Study-wide conclusions, independent of this receptor: Cytomegalovirus status was reported to be diagnosed by the classifier with high specificity and sensitivity in both the original and validation cohorts. In a later analysis, TCR association rates were found to vary across HLA loci, with the most associated TCRs seen for DRB1 alleles and the fewest for HLA-C alleles. A few of the identified cytomegalovirus-associated TCR beta chains were confirmed in vitro to be specific for cytomegalovirus antigens. Some IMGT-functional V segments, including TRBV6-2 and TRBV6-3, could not be distinguished by the 87-base-pair reads and were therefore excluded. Most TCR sequences were observed very rarely across donors, whereas some public TCRs were present in many individuals. An earlier analysis of approximately 570 of the donors showed that most TCR beta V segments appeared in productive rearrangements either about 90% or about 30% of the time, which broadly matched IMGT annotations. Assigning TCR associations to individual alleles was difficult when HLA alleles, especially DR and DQ, strongly co-occurred. Presence/absence analyses assumed roughly uniform sequencing depth across donors, an assumption that may not hold. Only TCR beta chains were sequenced in this cohort, and the absence of alpha or paired-chain data limited detectable features. HLA typing was unavailable for some donors at each locus, so association tests used only the typed subset. A later analysis associated 15,000 or so TCR beta sequences with specific HLA alleles at a false discovery rate of 0.05. A further reported finding was that TCR beta sequences accurately predicted the HLA-A and HLA-B alleles for most subjects in the first cohort. According to a later analysis, most CMV-associated TCR beta chains appeared to be HLA-restricted, and the HLA associations seemed to be driven largely by CMV exposure. A later analysis found that HLA-associated TCR beta chains were more clonally expanded and had lower generation probabilities than equally common non-associated chains. In a later analysis, several top co-occurrence clusters were reported to appear linked to parvovirus B19, influenza, CMV and Epstein-Barr virus. V-gene and J-gene trimming of TCR beta chains was associated with a missense DCLRE1C variant in a later genetic analysis, and the association was replicated in an independent cohort. In a later genetic analysis, fewer N-insertions in productive TCRs were reported among donors in an Asian-associated ancestry cluster than the roughly 700-donor mean. About 15 rarely observed V segments, including chromosome 9 orphons, were excluded from the earlier analysis of approximately 500 of the donors because counts were too low. In the study, approximately 150 TCR beta chains were listed as associated with cytomegalovirus. Correlated functional status among segregating V segments might reflect linkage disequilibrium, but an unknown experimental factor could not be ruled out. It was suggested by the authors that the approach could potentially be generalized to other disease states and immunological phenotypes. A cluster of highly shared sequence variants was judged likely to represent a technical artifact of the sequencing pipeline. The only immune exposure information available for the cohort was CMV serostatus.

Counted from cysteine to phenylalanine, this CDR3 has 15 amino acids. Only the CDR3 portion is preserved as DNA: 45 bases, with reading frame beginning at the first base. V loses 6 bases at its end and J loses 5 bases; junction bases beyond the gene matches: 7. Reading the germline V gene gives CDR1 MNHEY and CDR2 SVGAGI. The V gene is TRBV6-5 and the J gene is TRBJ2-1; TRBD1 fits 10 bases in the junction. This clonotype originated in a woman aged 40-49 years in good health and CMV-seronegative. Material for sequencing was PBMCs. The CDR3 reads CASRQGQGKHNEQFF. The sequence in DNA is TGTGCCAGCAGACAGGGACAGGGGAAGCACAATGAGCAGTTCTTC.